This is a list of T cell receptor beta chains from one sample in a study of response to subunit inactivated influenza vaccine. TCRdb recomputed calls from the RT-PCR reads with MiXCR, one row per CDR3 protein. Among about half a million distinct CDR3 sequences listed, 11% were seen once. The material was PBMCs from blood, obtained 40 to 50 days after vaccination. The receptors shown here come from a man aged 50 to 60 who received an inactivated influenza vaccine. Both conserved end residues are part of each CDR3. A D gene is named only where the DNA matches it firmly. Rows give clone size only sometimes, using once, few, many, or a class for an expanded clone.

D: TRBD2; V: TRBV24-1; size: many; J: TRBJ2-1; DNA: TGTGCCACCAGTCACGCGGGGGGGAAGAATGAGCAGTTCTTC; CDR3: CATSHAGGKNEQFF
D: TRBD1; V: TRBV5-5; size: many; J: TRBJ2-6; DNA: TGTGCCAGCAGTTCGGGACAGTTTTTCTCTGGGGCCAACGTCCTGACTTTC; CDR3: CASSSGQFFSGANVLTF
D: TRBD2; V: TRBV4-1; size: .; J: TRBJ2-3; DNA: TGCGCCAGCAGCCAAGATTTAGCGGGGGGGCTCGAAGATACGCAGTATTTT; CDR3: CASSQDLAGGLEDTQYF
D: .; V: TRBV7-9; size: many; J: TRBJ2-7; DNA: TGTGCCAGCAGCTTCGTGCGGGGAAGTAATTCCTACGAGCAGTACTTC; CDR3: CASSFVRGSNSYEQYF
D: TRBD2; V: TRBV15; size: .; J: TRBJ2-7; DNA: TGTGCCACCAGCAGAGGACTAGCGGGGACCTACGAGCAGTACTTC; CDR3: CATSRGLAGTYEQYF
D: TRBD1; V: TRBV12-3/TRBV12-4; size: many; J: TRBJ2-2; DNA: TGTGCCAGCAGCTCACCAACAGGGGCGGCCGGGGAGCTGTTTTTT; CDR3: CASSSPTGAAGELFF
D: .; V: TRBV20-1; size: .; J: TRBJ2-3; DNA: TGCAGTGCTAGAGATCCCAACCTGGATACGCAGTATTTT; CDR3: CSARDPNLDTQYF
D: .; V: TRBV12-3/TRBV12-4; size: many; J: TRBJ1-1; DNA: TGTGCCAGCAGTTTCGGGGGGGCCATCACTGAAGCTTTCTTT; CDR3: CASSFGGAITEAFF
D: .; V: TRBV20-1; size: few; J: TRBJ2-7; DNA: TGCTGTGCTAGAGATTCTCCGGCGATGGAGAGCTCCTACGAGCAGTACTTC; CDR3: CCARDSPAMESSYEQYF
D: .; V: TRBV12-3/TRBV12-4; size: .; J: TRBJ2-1; DNA: TGTGCCAGCAGGGACCTGGGACTGTCTTCCTTTGAGCAGTTCTTC; CDR3: CASRDLGLSSFEQFF
D: .; V: TRBV20-1; size: few; J: TRBJ2-7; DNA: TGCAGTGCTGGGGGCTCACTAGACCTGCCCGTCTTC; CDR3: CSAGGSLDLPVF
D: TRBD1; V: TRBV28; size: few; J: TRBJ2-5; DNA: TGTGCCAGCAGTTTATTAGACAGGGGGGCAAGGACCCAGTACTTC; CDR3: CASSLLDRGARTQYF
D: .; V: TRBV7-8; size: few; J: TRBJ2-1; DNA: TGTGCCAGCAGCTTAGTAGGGGGGCTTTTCTACAATGAGCAGTTCTTC; CDR3: CASSLVGGLFYNEQFF
D: .; V: TRBV7-9; size: .; J: TRBJ2-5; DNA: TGTGCCAGCAGCTTAGAATTGGTGGGAGAGACCCAGTACTTC; CDR3: CASSLELVGETQYF
D: TRBD2; V: TRBV5-4; size: .; J: TRBJ2-3; DNA: TGTGCCAGCAGCTTGGCCTCTAGCGGGAGCACAGATACGCAGTATTTT; CDR3: CASSLASSGSTDTQYF